These T cell receptor beta chains were read from a single sample in a study of T cells in Graves' hyperthyroidism and ophthalmopathy. One entry per CDR3 protein results from TCRdb running MiXCR on the multiplex PCR reads. The repertoire includes under 400,000 distinct CDR3 sequences, 16% of them detected once, and approximately 35% sits in the top ten. Sequenced sample: blood. The source is a man aged 25-40 years with Graves' hyperthyroidism. Each CDR3 is given without its conserved first and last residue. Each record gives: J gene, V gene, CDR3 protein.

TRBJ2-3	TRBV5-1	ASSQSGTGGDTQY
TRBJ2-7	TRBV28	ASSLARGIDEQY
TRBJ2-1	TRBV7-2	ASSLLAGGQGDEQF
TRBJ1-1	TRBV5-1	ASSRGGEGTEAF
TRBJ2-3	TRBV24-1	ATSERGTGNTDTQY
TRBJ2-1	TRBV2	ASSTSGSPYNEQF
TRBJ2-1	TRBV28	ASSPSRDRYNEQF
TRBJ2-5	TRBV29-1	SVPRGLAGETQY
TRBJ1-3	TRBV7-9	ASSSNIQGGNTIY
TRBJ2-5	TRBV29-1	SVVPGGVGETQY
TRBJ2-1	TRBV5-1	ASSLAGGIYEQF
TRBJ2-7	TRBV12-3/TRBV12-4	ASSFLLSGLAYEQY
TRBJ2-1	TRBV29-1	SVEFTSYNEQF
TRBJ2-1	TRBV27	ASSSPNRDRDEKYSYNEQF